The 30 T cell receptor beta chains given below trace back to one sample, sequenced in a study of CD8 T cells in ankylosing spondylitis. TCRdb recomputed calls from the 5' RACE reads with MiXCR, one row per CDR3 protein. The sample holds 20,000 to 25,000 distinct CDR3 sequences, 10% to 15% seen once. The sequencing sample was made of blood. These receptors originate from a male donor with ankylosing spondylitis or in good health (not recorded which).

There are many counts of this clonotype. The CDR3 DNA reads as TGTGCCAGCTCATCAGGGGATGCTGGGGCCAACGTCCTGACTTTC. It specifies CASSSGDAGANVLTF. This chain connects TRBV28 to TRBJ2-6; possible D gene TRBD1, 6 bases. The CDR3 runs 15 residues. V was pared by 8 bases and J by 2 bases, with 13 bases between. CDR1 is MDHEN and CDR2 is SYDVKM in the germline V gene.

This clonotype was detected ten times or more. This chain links TRBV29-1 with TRBJ1-1; 9 bases map to TRBD1. V gave up 4 bases and J gave up 1 base; unmatched junction bases: 4. The CDR3 consists of 14 residues. Germline V gene data show CDR1 as SQVTM and CDR2 as ANQGSEA. The CDR3 sequence is CSVAQGASNTEAFF. CDR3 in DNA: TGCAGCGTTGCACAGGGGGCGTCGAACACTGAAGCTTTCTTT.

This clonotype was recorded many times. The chain is built from TRBV12-3 or TRBV12-4 and TRBJ2-1; perhaps TRBD2 as D (5 bases). CDR3 length: 15 residues. With 5 bases removed from V and 6 bases from J, the gap between germline ends came to 17 bases. CDR3 residues: CASSPWYSAGNEQFF. In DNA, the CDR3 is TGTGCCAGCAGTCCCTGGTACTCCGCGGGCAATGAGCAGTTCTTC.

This clonotype occurred many times. The rearrangement links TRBV20-1 to TRBJ2-4; TRBD2 might be the D (5 bases). CDR3 length equals 15 residues. Germline V gene data show CDR1 as DFQATT and CDR2 as SNEGSKA (reference sequence). The germline V and J ends were trimmed by 6 bases and 0 bases, with 15 bases remaining between them. CDR3 sequence (DNA): TGCAGTGCCCGCGCGGGTTCCCGAGCCAAAAACATTCAGTACTTC. Its translation is CSARAGSRAKNIQYF.

Remarks on this clonotype: The conserved phenylalanine or tryptophan is not found at the CDR3 terminus, so this likely reflects a read error. The DNA is omitted, as the CDR3 cannot be located on it reliably, and the CDR3 follows TCRdb's listing. The rearrangement uses TRBV29-1 and TRBJ1-1; TRBD1 was called by the table and not checked on the DNA. The CDR3 is 8 residues long, ends included. Germline values: CDR1 SQVTM, CDR2 ANQGSEA. The CDR3 loop is CSVWGQVL.

The chain uses TRBV29-1 and TRBJ2-3; tentatively, D is TRBD2 (7 bases). With 6 bases removed from V and 1 base from J, the gap between germline ends came to 17 bases. CDR1 and CDR2 (germline): SQVTM, ANQGSEA. The CDR3 contains 15 residues. In DNA form, the CDR3 reads TGCAGCGTCCAAAAGGGGGGGGTCGGCACAGATACGCAGTATTTT. Protein sequence: CSVQKGGVGTDTQYF.

This clonotype was seen many times. The chain is built from TRBV7-2 and TRBJ1-6; TRBD1 agrees at 7 bases. Germline CDR1 reads SGHTA; CDR2 reads FQGNSA. After removal of 6 bases from V and 6 bases from J, the junction contained 2 bases not matched to a gene. The CDR3 is made up of 13 amino acids. CDR3: CASSTGVNSPLHF. For the CDR3, the DNA is TGTGCCAGCAGTACAGGGGTTAATTCACCCCTCCACTTT.

Many counts were recorded for this clonotype. V usage is TRBV2 and J usage is TRBJ1-5; D remains ambiguous. Trimming shortened V by 4 bases and J by 3 bases, and 7 bases separated the two germline ends. This CDR3 comprises 13 residues. Germline values: CDR1 SNHLY, CDR2 FYNNEI. The CDR3 reads CASSAGYNQPQHF. The CDR3 coding sequence is TGTGCCAGCAGTGCTGGGTACAATCAGCCCCAGCATTTT.

This clonotype was observed a few times. This sequence joins TRBV7-2 and TRBJ2-4; unclear D gene. Germline CDR1 reads SGHTA; CDR2 reads FQGNSA. This CDR3 is 13 amino acids long. V was trimmed by 2 bases and J by 1 base, leaving 3 bases between them. The DNA for the CDR3 is TGTGCCAGCAGCTTACAGGCCAAAAACATTCAGTACTTC. Encoded protein: CASSLQAKNIQYF.

This clonotype appeared many times. This chain links TRBV20-1 with TRBJ2-7; perhaps TRBD2 as D (6 bases). The CDR3 length is 13 residues. CDR1 and CDR2 from the germline V gene are DFQATT and SNEGSKA (reference sequence). Trimming took off 3 bases at V and 1 base at J, with 10 bases between the two ends. The CDR3 nucleotides are TGCAGTGCTAGCCGCGCGGGATCCTACGAGCAGTACTTC. It encodes CSASRAGSYEQYF.

This clonotype was detected a few times. The chain links TRBV5-5 to TRBJ2-4; D might be TRBD2 (6 bases). The CDR3 is 15 amino acids. Per germline, CDR1 SGHKS and CDR2 YYEKEE (reference sequence). V was trimmed by 4 bases and J by 7 bases, leaving 18 bases between them. CDR3 DNA: TGTGCCAGCAGCCATGGCGGGGCTCGGGAGAACATTCAGTACTTC. Amino acid sequence: CASSHGGARENIQYF.

The rearrangement joins TRBV6-2 or TRBV6-3 to TRBJ2-1; 7 bases agree with TRBD2. Germline values: CDR1 MNHEY, CDR2 SVGEGT. CDR3 length: 13 amino acids. Trimming removed 4 bases from V and 6 bases from J; junction bases left unmatched: 3. The CDR3 is CASSSRESNEQFF. The CDR3 bases are TGTGCCAGCAGTTCGCGGGAGTCCAATGAGCAGTTCTTC.

This clonotype was picked up a small number of times. CDR3 loop: CASSFDPMTSGRPPGELFF. CDR3 DNA sequence: TGTGCCAGCAGTTTTGATCCGATGACTAGCGGGAGGCCCCCCGGGGAGCTGTTTTTT. The chain couples TRBV12-3 or TRBV12-4 to TRBJ2-2; 13 bases align to TRBD2. V lost 3 bases, J lost 6 bases, and 13 bases stayed unmatched. This CDR3 has 19 residues.

This chain joins TRBV12-3 or TRBV12-4 and TRBJ2-5; D gene unclear. V lost 2 bases and J lost 5, with 9 bases in between. This CDR3 has 13 residues. In DNA form, the CDR3 reads TGTGCCAGCAGTTTAAACGAAGGGGAGACCCAGTACTTC. Amino acid sequence: CASSLNEGETQYF.

The genes are TRBV7-3 and TRBJ2-3; no clear D. The CDR3 sequence is 12 residues long. The V and J ends lost 4 bases and 4 bases respectively, with 6 bases between them. Germline assignment: CDR1 SGHTA and CDR2 FQGTGA. The CDR3 spells CASSSTPDTQYF. The CDR3 region has the DNA TGTGCCAGCAGCTCCACCCCAGATACGCAGTATTTT.

Ten or more counts support this clonotype. The chain links TRBV20-1 to TRBJ2-5; 8 nucleotides match TRBD1. In germline, CDR1 is DFQATT, CDR2 SNEGSKA (reference sequence). This CDR3 has 16 amino acids. Trimming at V came to 0 bases and at J to 6 bases, leaving 12 bases not matched to a gene. CDR3: CSARDEPGQGVKTQYF. The DNA for the CDR3 is TGCAGTGCTAGAGATGAACCCGGACAGGGTGTCAAGACCCAGTACTTC.

This clonotype appeared a few times. V is TRBV7-8 and J is TRBJ2-2; D not certain. V was shortened by 5 bases and J by 0 bases, with 16 bases between the two germline ends. The CDR3 covers 17 residues. Germline V gene data show CDR1 as SGHVS and CDR2 as FQNEAQ. CDR3 coding DNA: TGTGCCAGCAGCCCAGACGGTGACACCCCGAACACCGGGGAGCTGTTTTTT. Protein product: CASSPDGDTPNTGELFF.

This clonotype is judged medium-sized. V is TRBV5-1 and J is TRBJ2-7; 9 nucleotides agree with TRBD2. This CDR3 has 15 amino acids. Germline V CDR1 and CDR2: SGHRS, YFSETQ. V dropped 0 bases and J dropped 3; count of bases not matched to a gene: 4. The CDR3 spells CASSLGLADLYEQYF. The DNA for the CDR3 is TGCGCCAGCAGCTTGGGACTAGCGGACCTCTACGAGCAGTACTTC.

This clonotype was found many times. The chain links TRBV29-1 to TRBJ1-1; D ambiguous. The CDR3 has 12 amino acids. The V gene's germline CDR1 is SQVTM and CDR2 ANQGSEA. Trimming cost V 4 bases and J 4 bases, with 10 bases left between them. CDR3 DNA: TGCAGCGTTGGACCGCTGGCCACTGAAGCTTTCTTT. Its translation: CSVGPLATEAFF.

A few counts support this clonotype. This rearrangement joins TRBV7-8 to TRBJ2-7, with D possibly matching TRBD1 (5 bases). The germline CDR1 and CDR2 sequences are SGHVS and FQNEAQ. This CDR3 has 13 amino acids. V was cut by 5 bases and J by 3 bases, with 11 bases left in between. The CDR3 protein is CASSLDTLYEQYV. In DNA form, the CDR3 reads TGTGCCAGCAGCCTGGACACCCTCTACGAGCAGTACGTC.

This clonotype showed up many times. CDR3 loop: CASSLRTSGGITDTQYF. The CDR3 nucleotides are TGCGCCAGCAGCCTCCGGACTAGCGGGGGGATCACAGATACGCAGTATTTT. The chain couples TRBV5-1 to TRBJ2-3; TRBD2 aligns across 14 bases. CDR1 is SGHRS and CDR2 is YFSETQ in the germline V gene. This CDR3 is 17 amino acids long. Unmatched junction bases numbered 6, after V lost 4 bases and J lost 2 bases.

This clonotype has more than one count but fewer than ten. The chain uses TRBV5-1 and TRBJ1-4; maybe TRBD1 (5 bases). V was cut by 0 bases and J by 4 bases, with 7 bases left in between. CDR3 size: 14 residues. Germline V CDR1 and CDR2: SGHRS, YFSETQ. CDR3 nucleotide sequence: TGCGCCAGCAGCTTGGGACAGATTAATGAAAAACTGTTTTTT. Protein product: CASSLGQINEKLFF. The full variable domain, with the rest looked up from reference TRBV5-1 and TRBJ1-4, is KAGVTQTPRYLIKTRGQQVTLSCSPISGHRSVSWYQQTPGQGLQFLFEYFSETQRNKGNFPGRFSGRQFSNSRSEMNVSTLELGDSALYLCASSLGQINEKLFFGSGTQLSVL.

This clonotype was recorded at least ten times. CDR3 sequence reads: CARGGSYNEQFF. Written as DNA, the CDR3 is TGTGCCAGAGGGGGGTCCTACAATGAGCAGTTCTTC. The gene calls are TRBV7-9 and TRBJ2-1; D is tentatively TRBD1 or TRBD2 (6 bases each). Germline CDR1 is SEHNR and CDR2 is FQNEAQ (reference sequence). CDR3 length: 12 amino acids. V was clipped by 9 bases and J by 1 base, with 7 bases between them.

This clonotype was counted ten times or more. V gene TRBV29-1 combines with J gene TRBJ2-2, with a tentative D call TRBD2 (7 bases). Germline V gives CDR1 SQVTM, CDR2 ANQGSEA. This CDR3 is 15 amino acids long. V lost 3 bases to trimming and J lost 5 bases, with 16 bases between them. The CDR3 DNA sequence: TGCAGCGTTGACCTAGCGGACAGTCGGACCGGGGAGCTGTTTTTT. It specifies CSVDLADSRTGELFF.

Many counts were recorded for this clonotype. The chain uses TRBV15 and TRBJ2-5, with TRBD2 matching over 7 bases. CDR1 and CDR2 from the germline V gene are LNHNV and YYDKDF (reference sequence). The ends lost 4 bases at V and 3 bases at J; junction bases unmatched: 8. CDR3 length: 15 amino acids. The CDR3 is CATSKDKRGEETQYF. DNA for the CDR3: TGTGCCACCAGCAAGGACAAACGGGGGGAAGAGACCCAGTACTTC.

This clonotype has ten or more counts. At one of its ends the junction is not consistent with the germline gene, which may arise from a read error. The chain carries TRBV15 and TRBJ2-1, with TRBD1 matching 8 bases. CDR3 length: 14 residues. Germline V gene sequence: CDR1 LNHNV, CDR2 YYDKDF (reference sequence). CDR3 coding DNA: TGTGCCACCAGCAGAGGAGTAAACAGGGGGGAGCGGTTCTTC. Its protein is CATSRGVNRGERFF.

This clonotype occurred many times. The rearrangement joins TRBV5-6 to TRBJ2-3; no definite D call. Germline lookup yields CDR1 SGHDT and CDR2 YYEEEE. V lost 3 bases and J 6 bases, leaving 11 bases between the germline ends. There are 13 residues in the CDR3. In DNA, the CDR3 is TGTGCCAGCAGCTCGTCTGCGTCTGATACGCAGTATTTT. This translates into CASSSSASDTQYF. The full variable domain, rest sourced from reference TRBV5-6 and TRBJ2-3, is DAGVTQSPTHLIKTRGQQVTLRCSPKSGHDTVSWYQQALGQGPQFIFQYYEEEERQRGNFPDRFSGHQFPNYSSELNVNALLLGDSALYLCASSSSASDTQYFGPGTRLTVL.

V gene TRBV5-4 combines with J gene TRBJ1-1, with unresolved D. Trimming took off 4 bases at V and 4 bases at J, with 14 bases between the two ends. This CDR3 is built from 14 residues. Germline values: CDR1 SGHNT, CDR2 YYREEE (reference sequence). CDR3 sequence (DNA): TGTGCCAGCAGCCCCGACCCGGGAGGCACTGAAGCTTTCTTT. Amino acid sequence: CASSPDPGGTEAFF.

The chain is built from TRBV28 and TRBJ2-1; D ambiguous. Looked up from germline, CDR1 is MDHEN and CDR2 is SYDVKM. Trimming shortened V by 6 bases and J by 7 bases, and 10 bases separated the two germline ends. This CDR3 region has 12 residues. The CDR3 region has the DNA TGTGCCAGCAGCTTTATTCCGAATGAGCAGTTCTTC. Protein: CASSFIPNEQFF.

The chain links TRBV6-2 or TRBV6-3 to TRBJ2-4; D gene uncertain. The CDR3 contains 12 residues. The V end lost 2 bases, the J end lost 7 bases, and 6 bases lay between the germline ends. The V gene's germline CDR1 is MNHEY and CDR2 SVGEGT. The CDR3 region has the DNA TGTGCCAGCAGTTACACCACGAACATTCAGTACTTC. Protein product: CASSYTTNIQYF.